The 15 T cell receptor beta chains listed next were all sequenced from one sample in a study of cytomegalovirus exposure and HLA in healthy donors. The PCR was carried out with 60 Vbeta primers and 13 Jbeta primers. Sequencing used immunoSEQ multiplex PCR; TCRdb keeps in-frame clones, though not all of them. Found here are roughly 180,000 clones, around four fifths of them singletons; the top ten hold roughly 1.3%. The specimen sequenced was PBMCs. The source of these receptors is a man aged 30 to 45 in good health and CMV-seronegative.

As to this clone: The junction and the germline gene differ at one end; a read error may be behind it. CDR3 protein: CASSLHATGELFF. In DNA form, the CDR3 reads TGTGCTAGCAGCTTACATGCGACCGGGGAGCTGTTTTTT. V is TRBV7-7 and J is TRBJ2-2, with D unclear. Per germline, CDR1 SSHAT and CDR2 FNYEAQ (reference sequence). This CDR3 contains 13 residues. The full variable domain, with the rest looked up from reference TRBV7-7 and TRBJ2-2, is GAGVSQSPRYKVTKRGQDVTLRCDPISSHATLYWYQQALGQGPEFLTYFNYEAQPDKSGLPSDRFSAERPEGSISTLTIQRTEQRDSAMYRCASSLHATGELFFGEGSRLTVL.

The rearrangement links TRBV6-6 to TRBJ1-6; D is possibly TRBD1 (5 bases). Trimming shortened V by 5 bases and J by 8 bases, and 13 bases separated the two germline ends. The CDR3 spans 14 residues. Germline V gene lookup returns CDR1 MNHNY and CDR2 SVGAGI (reference sequence). The CDR3 bases are TGTGCCAGCAGTCCACAGGCTCACGATTCACCCCTCCACTTT. Translated: CASSPQAHDSPLHF.

The chain has TRBV7-9 and TRBJ2-4; D possibly corresponds to TRBD1 (7 bases). The ends were cut back, 5 bases at V and 0 bases at J, with 23 bases in the middle. The CDR3 length is 19 residues. Germline lookup yields CDR1 SEHNR and CDR2 FQNEAQ (reference sequence). CDR3 loop: CASSDSSDRANLAKNIQYF. The CDR3 DNA reads as TGTGCCAGCAGCGACTCTAGCGACAGGGCAAACCTAGCCAAAAACATTCAGTACTTC.

The J gene is TRBJ2-2, the V gene TRBV6-5; D is perhaps TRBD2 (5 bases). Trimming cost V 6 bases and J 3 bases, with 14 bases left between them. The CDR3 covers 15 residues. CDR1 MNHEY and CDR2 SVGAGI come from the germline V gene. CDR3 sequence: CASRAVQADTGELFF. In DNA, the CDR3 is TGTGCCAGCAGGGCCGTCCAAGCGGACACCGGGGAGCTGTTTTTT.

This sequence joins TRBV5-1 and TRBJ2-1; tentative D call: TRBD1 (5 bases). V was pared by 2 bases and J by 0 bases, with 6 bases between. CDR1 is SGHRS and CDR2 is YFSETQ in the germline V gene. The length of the CDR3 is 14 residues. The DNA of the CDR3 is TGCGCCAGCAGCTTAAGGGGCTCCTACAATGAGCAGTTCTTC. Translating it yields CASSLRGSYNEQFF.

V is TRBV4-3 and J is TRBJ1-6; TRBD1 aligns across 7 bases. The CDR3 extends over 17 amino acids. Germline V CDR1 and CDR2: LGHNA, YSLEER. The V and J ends lost 1 base and 5 bases, in that order; junction bases with no gene match: 8. The CDR3 nucleotides are TGCGCCAGCAGCCAAGCCCTGGGCCAGGGGGATAATTCACCCCTCCACTTT. Its translation: CASSQALGQGDNSPLHF.

V usage is TRBV15 and J usage is TRBJ2-2; TRBD1 aligns across 7 bases. J gave up 7 bases and V 3 bases, and 8 bases lay outside the gene matches. Germline CDR1 LNHNV, CDR2 YYDKDF (reference sequence). The CDR3 is made up of 15 amino acids. CDR3 loop: CATSRITGVDGELFF. The CDR3 coding sequence is TGTGCCACCAGCAGGATAACAGGGGTGGACGGGGAGCTGTTTTTT. The variable domain in full, completed from reference TRBV15 and TRBJ2-2, reads DAMVIQNPRYQVTQFGKPVTLSCSQTLNHNVMYWYQQKSSQAPKLLFHYYDKDFNNEADTPDNFQSRRPNTSFCFLDIRSPGLGDTAMYLCATSRITGVDGELFFGEGSRLTVL.

V gene TRBV7-2 combines with J gene TRBJ2-2, with D perhaps matching TRBD1 (6 bases). The CDR3 is 15 amino acids. Trimming pared 4 bases from V and 3 bases from J, leaving 12 bases between. Germline V gene sequence: CDR1 SGHTA, CDR2 FQGNSA. The CDR3 reads CASSSLGQYTGELFF. CDR3 DNA sequence: TGTGCCAGCAGCTCCCTCGGACAGTACACCGGGGAGCTGTTTTTT. The full variable domain, with the rest looked up from reference TRBV7-2 and TRBJ2-2, is GAGVSQSPSNKVTEKGKDVELRCDPISGHTALYWYRQSLGQGLEFLIYFQGNSAPDKSGLPSDRFSAERTGGSVSTLTIQRTQQEDSAVYLCASSSLGQYTGELFFGEGSRLTVL.

The V and J genes are TRBV19 and TRBJ2-1, with D perhaps matching TRBD1 (5 bases). The V end lost 6 bases, the J end lost 3 bases, and 15 bases lay between the germline ends. The CDR3 extends over 15 amino acids. Germline CDR1 LNHDA, CDR2 SQIVND (reference sequence). CDR3 region: CASSILGQGYNEQFF. The CDR3 DNA follows: TGTGCCAGTAGCATCTTAGGCCAGGGCTACAATGAGCAGTTCTTC.

The gene calls are TRBV13 and TRBJ2-3; 7 nucleotides match TRBD2. The CDR3 spans 16 residues. Germline V CDR1 and CDR2: PRHDT, FYEKMQ (reference sequence). With V trimmed by 0 bases and J by 2 bases, 5 bases remained unmatched. The CDR3 sequence: CASSLGREVYTDTQYF. The CDR3 nucleotides are TGTGCCAGCAGCTTAGGACGGGAGGTGTACACAGATACGCAGTATTTT.

In nucleotides, the CDR3 is TGTGCCAGCAGCTCGGACAGGGCACTCAAGCCCCAGCATTTT. Translated: CASSSDRALKPQHF. The V gene is TRBV5-4, the J gene TRBJ1-5; 8 bases match TRBD1. The CDR3 loop spans 14 amino acids. Germline V gene data show CDR1 as SGHNT and CDR2 as YYREEE (reference sequence). V was pared by 3 bases and J by 8 bases, with 7 bases of the junction left unmatched. The entire variable domain, with the rest obtained from reference TRBV5-4 and TRBJ1-5, is as follows: ETGVTQSPTHLIKTRGQQVTLRCSSQSGHNTVSWYQQALGQGPQFIFQYYREEENGRGNFPPRFSGLQFPNYSSELNVNALELDDSALYLCASSSDRALKPQHFGDGTRLSIL.

This clone was recorded once. The genes are TRBV7-2 and TRBJ2-7; D uncertain. Per germline, CDR1 SGHTA and CDR2 FQGNSA. The CDR3 totals 11 residues. The V end lost 5 bases, the J end lost 6 bases, and 8 bases lay between the germline ends. The CDR3 region is CASSPSFEQYF. In nucleotides, the CDR3 is TGTGCCAGCAGCCCGTCGTTCGAGCAGTACTTC.

This clone was seen a single time. The chain couples TRBV30 to TRBJ2-5; D gene uncertain. The germline CDR1 and CDR2 sequences are GTSNPN and SVGIG (reference sequence). The CDR3 loop spans 14 amino acids. The V gene lost 4 bases and the J gene lost 0 bases, with 12 bases spanning the gap. As DNA, the CDR3 is TGTGCCTGGATGAAGAATGGCCACCAAGAGACCCAGTACTTC. Protein product: CAWMKNGHQETQYF.

The chain recombines TRBV9 with TRBJ2-6, with 12 nucleotides matching TRBD1. This CDR3 region has 19 residues. Per germline, CDR1 SGDLS and CDR2 YYNGEE. The V segment lost 3 bases and the J segment 3 bases; nucleotides outside the gene matches: 10. The CDR3 DNA follows: TGTGCCAGCAGCGCGAGACCCGGGACAGGGGGCGTTGGGGCCAACGTCCTGACTTTC. This codes for CASSARPGTGGVGANVLTF.

The chain has TRBV2 and TRBJ2-5; 7 nucleotides agree with TRBD2. The CDR3 length is 16 residues. J was trimmed by 4 bases and V by 8 bases; bases with no gene match: 16. Germline V gene lookup returns CDR1 SNHLY and CDR2 FYNNEI. CDR3 region: CASRGELAGALETQYF. The CDR3 DNA sequence: TGTGCCAGCCGAGGGGAATTAGCGGGCGCCCTAGAGACCCAGTACTTC.